These 2 T cell receptor beta chains came from one sample sequenced in a study of blood T cell repertoires in COVID-19. Assay: immunoSEQ multiplex PCR; the TCRdb copy retains only in-frame clones and omits some. The data show a few hundred thousand clones, with around 87% seen just once and around 4.5% held by the top ten. The sequencing sample was made of PBMCs or T cells enriched from blood (not recorded which). These TCRs come from a young woman with acute COVID-19.

The V and J genes are TRBV3-1 (or the pseudogene TRBV3-2) and TRBJ1-2, with D unclear. This CDR3 is 11 amino acids long. The ends were cut back, 1 base at V and 9 bases at J, with 6 bases in the middle. Germline lookup yields CDR1 LGHDT and CDR2 YNNKEL (reference sequence). CDR3 nucleotide sequence: TGTGCCAGCAGCCAAGGCAGGAGCTACACCTTC. Protein sequence: CASSQGRSYTF.

The V gene is TRBV5-4, the J gene TRBJ2-3, with 11 positions matching TRBD2. This CDR3 has 20 residues. J gave up 4 bases and V 0 bases, and 16 bases lay outside the gene matches. Germline lookup yields CDR1 SGHNT and CDR2 YYREEE (reference sequence). The CDR3 protein is CASSLGTSGSNPFSPDTQYF. CDR3 DNA: TGTGCCAGCAGCTTGGGCACTAGCGGGAGTAACCCATTTAGTCCAGATACGCAGTATTTT.